This T cell receptor beta chain was captured by sequencing in a study of long-term antiretroviral therapy in people with HIV. Study background: The immediate-ART recommendation dates to 2015, and the earliest samples predate it by about a decade.

Investigators performed immunoSEQ version v3.0 at survey level. Profiled with immunoSEQ multiplex PCR; TCRdb holds only in-frame clones, not every one. The sample has 9,000 to 15,000 clones, almost 80% seen once. Study-level findings and limits: Repertoires in HIV (unlike those of controls) had narrower CDR3 length ranges. Clones that had undergone expansion before ART dominated the repertoire at all time points.

Germline CDR1 is MNHEY and CDR2 is SMNVEV (reference sequence). This CDR3 is built from 14 residues. V was shortened by 8 bases and J by 7 bases, with 20 bases between the two germline ends. Specimens retained about 0.95-11 million cryopreserved PBMC preceding DNA extraction. As regards this clone: What it binds is not known.

The sequence came from a woman in her forties with HIV. Source: unsorted PBMCs, taken 0.8 years before starting antiretroviral therapy. This chain joins TRBV27 and TRBJ2-5, with D perhaps matching TRBD1 (6 bases). The CDR3 sequence is CASSRQAWSGTQYF. As DNA, the CDR3 is TGTGCCAGCTCCCGACAGGCCTGGTCCGGGACCCAGTACTTC.